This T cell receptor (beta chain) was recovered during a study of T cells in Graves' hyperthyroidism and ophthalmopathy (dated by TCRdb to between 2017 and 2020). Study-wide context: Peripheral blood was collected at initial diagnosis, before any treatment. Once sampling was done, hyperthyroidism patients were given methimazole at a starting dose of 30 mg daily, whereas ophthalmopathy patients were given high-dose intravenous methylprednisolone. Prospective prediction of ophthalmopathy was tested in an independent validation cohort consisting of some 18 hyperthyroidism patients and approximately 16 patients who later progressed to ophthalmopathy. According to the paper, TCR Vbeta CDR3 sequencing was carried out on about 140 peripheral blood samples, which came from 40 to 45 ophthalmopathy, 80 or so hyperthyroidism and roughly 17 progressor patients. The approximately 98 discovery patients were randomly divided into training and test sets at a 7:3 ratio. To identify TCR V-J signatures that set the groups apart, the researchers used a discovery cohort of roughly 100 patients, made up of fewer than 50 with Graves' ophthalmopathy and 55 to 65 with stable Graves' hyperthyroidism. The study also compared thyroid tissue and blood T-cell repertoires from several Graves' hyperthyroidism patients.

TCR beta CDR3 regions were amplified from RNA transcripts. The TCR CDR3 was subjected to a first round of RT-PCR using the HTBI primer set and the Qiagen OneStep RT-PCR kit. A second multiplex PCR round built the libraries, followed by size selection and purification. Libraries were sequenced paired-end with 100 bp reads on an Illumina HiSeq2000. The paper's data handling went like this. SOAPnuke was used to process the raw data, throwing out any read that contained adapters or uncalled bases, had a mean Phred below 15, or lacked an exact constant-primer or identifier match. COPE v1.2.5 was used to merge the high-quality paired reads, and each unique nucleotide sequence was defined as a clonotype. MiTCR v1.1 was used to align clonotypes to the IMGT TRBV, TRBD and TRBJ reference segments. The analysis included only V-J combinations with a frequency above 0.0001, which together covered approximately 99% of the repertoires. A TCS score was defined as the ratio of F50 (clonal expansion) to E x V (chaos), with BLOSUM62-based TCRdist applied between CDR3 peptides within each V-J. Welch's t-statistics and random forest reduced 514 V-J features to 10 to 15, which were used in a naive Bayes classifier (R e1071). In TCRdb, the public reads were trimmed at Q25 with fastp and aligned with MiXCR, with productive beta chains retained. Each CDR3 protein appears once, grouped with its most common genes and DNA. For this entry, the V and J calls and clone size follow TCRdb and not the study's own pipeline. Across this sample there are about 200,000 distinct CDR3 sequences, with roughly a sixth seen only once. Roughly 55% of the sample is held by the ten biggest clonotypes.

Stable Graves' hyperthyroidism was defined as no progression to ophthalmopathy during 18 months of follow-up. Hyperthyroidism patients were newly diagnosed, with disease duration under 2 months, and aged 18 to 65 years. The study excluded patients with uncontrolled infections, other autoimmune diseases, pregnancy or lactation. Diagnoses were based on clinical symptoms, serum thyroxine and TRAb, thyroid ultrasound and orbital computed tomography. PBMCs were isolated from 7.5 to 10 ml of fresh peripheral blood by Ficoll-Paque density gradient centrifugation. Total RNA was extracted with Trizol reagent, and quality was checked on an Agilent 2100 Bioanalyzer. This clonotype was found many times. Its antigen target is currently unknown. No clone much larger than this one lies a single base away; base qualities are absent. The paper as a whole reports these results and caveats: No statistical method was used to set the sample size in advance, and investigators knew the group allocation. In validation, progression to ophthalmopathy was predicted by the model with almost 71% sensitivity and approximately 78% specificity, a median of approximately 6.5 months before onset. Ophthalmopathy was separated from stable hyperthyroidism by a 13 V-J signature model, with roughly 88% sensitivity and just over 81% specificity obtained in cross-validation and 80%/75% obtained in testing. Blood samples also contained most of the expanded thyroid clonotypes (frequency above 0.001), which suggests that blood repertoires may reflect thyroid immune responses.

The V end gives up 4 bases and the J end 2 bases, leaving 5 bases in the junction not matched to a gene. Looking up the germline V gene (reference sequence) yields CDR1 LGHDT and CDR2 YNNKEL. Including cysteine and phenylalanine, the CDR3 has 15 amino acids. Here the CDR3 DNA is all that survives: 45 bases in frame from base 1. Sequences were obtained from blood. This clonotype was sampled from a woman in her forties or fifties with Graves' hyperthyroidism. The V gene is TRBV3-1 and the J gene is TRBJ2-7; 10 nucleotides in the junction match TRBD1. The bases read TGTGCCAGCAGCCCCTGGGACAGGGGCCCCTACGAGCAGTACTTC. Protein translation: CASSPWDRGPYEQYF.